The 25 T cell receptor beta chains below come from one sample, sequenced in a study of T cell changes during pregnancy in multiple sclerosis. Sequencing used immunoSEQ multiplex PCR; TCRdb keeps in-frame clones, though not all of them. The sample has tens of thousands of clones; about nine tenths are singletons. The specimen was CD4+ T cells from peripheral blood mononuclear cells, collected after pregnancy. The receptors originated from a female donor in good health, enrolled as a control in a pregnancy study.

The CDR3 here is CAIKGDRGDIGELFF. The CDR3, as DNA: TGTGCCATCAAAGGGGACAGGGGAGATATCGGAGAGCTGTTTTTT. The chain combines TRBV10-3 with TRBJ2-2, with TRBD1 matching 10 bases. V trimming: 7 bases; J trimming: 11 bases; junction bases outside the gene matches: 13. Germline CDR1 ENHRY, CDR2 SYGVKD. CDR3 size: 15 residues.

The V gene is TRBV11-2, the J gene TRBJ2-7; no reliable D call. V was cut by 3 bases and J by 5 bases, with 5 bases left in between. Germline loops: CDR1 SGHAT, CDR2 FQNNGV. The CDR3 is 11 amino acids. Here the CDR3 DNA reads TGTGCCAGCAGCTTCTTCCACGAGCAGTACTTC. Translation gives CASSFFHEQYF.

The chain couples TRBV19 to TRBJ2-1; a weak D match, TRBD1 (6 bases). V lost 4 bases and J lost 4, with 8 bases in between. This CDR3 comprises 13 residues. CDR1 LNHDA and CDR2 SQIVND come from the germline V gene (reference sequence). This chain's CDR3 is CASSTGQYNEQFF. CDR3 in DNA: TGTGCCAGTAGTACTGGACAGTACAATGAGCAGTTCTTC.

CDR3 DNA: TGTGCCAGCAGCCATCTTAGCGGGAATAGGGCCGGGGAGCTGTTTTTT. Translation: CASSHLSGNRAGELFF. V gene TRBV14 combines with J gene TRBJ2-2, with 8 bases lining up with TRBD2. The CDR3 sequence is 16 residues long. V was clipped by 3 bases and J by 6 bases; unmatched bases: 9. Germline CDR1 reads SGHDN; CDR2 reads FVKESK.

The chain recombines TRBV29-1 with TRBJ2-5; TRBD2 is a possible D gene (6 bases). The CDR3 spans 11 residues. V lost 3 bases and J lost 5, with 7 bases in between. From germline, CDR1 is SQVTM and CDR2 ANQGSEA. The CDR3 nucleotides read TGCAGCGTTGATGGGGGGGAGACCCAGTACTTC. It specifies CSVDGGETQYF. The full variable domain, in which reference TRBV29-1 and TRBJ2-5 provide the parts outside the CDR3, is SAVISQKPSRDICQRGTSLTIQCQVDSQVTMMFWYRQQPGQSLTLIATANQGSEATYESGFVIDKFPISRPNLTFSTLTVSNMSPEDSSIYLCSVDGGETQYFGPGTRLLVL.

The rearrangement links TRBV2 to TRBJ2-7, with 9 nucleotides matching TRBD1. J was trimmed by 6 bases and V by 5 bases; bases with no gene match: 11. Germline V gene sequence: CDR1 SNHLY, CDR2 FYNNEI. The CDR3 totals 15 residues. The CDR3 sequence is CASSTSGQGNFEQYF. The CDR3 bases are TGTGCCAGCAGTACGAGCGGACAGGGGAATTTCGAGCAGTACTTC.

The V call is TRBV18, the J call TRBJ1-2, with TRBD1 matching over 9 bases. Germline V gives CDR1 KGHSH, CDR2 LQKENI. V gave up 3 bases and J gave up 4 bases; unmatched junction bases: 12. This CDR3 is 17 amino acids long. The CDR3 region is CASSPGQGGGGSYGYTF. In nucleotides, the CDR3 is TGTGCCAGCTCACCGGGACAGGGTGGCGGAGGCTCCTATGGCTACACCTTC.

V is TRBV7-9 and J is TRBJ2-1, with 8 bases lining up with TRBD2. Germline loops: CDR1 SEHNR, CDR2 FQNEAQ (reference sequence). Losses at the gene ends were 6 bases for V and 0 bases for J; bases not matched to a gene: 16. The CDR3 spans 19 residues. Here the CDR3 DNA reads TGTGCCAGCAGTCCCCGGACTAGCTCCCAGCGGGGCTCCTACAATGAGCAGTTCTTC. Protein: CASSPRTSSQRGSYNEQFF. Supplemented by reference TRBV7-9 and TRBJ2-1, the full variable domain reads DTGVSQNPRHKITKRGQNVTFRCDPISEHNRLYWYRQTLGQGPEFLTYFQNEAQLEKSRLLSDRFSAERPKGSFSTLEIQRTEQGDSAMYLCASSPRTSSQRGSYNEQFFGPGTRLTVL.

The chain has TRBV6-1 and TRBJ1-2, with a weak D call TRBD1 (5 bases). Trimming took off 4 bases at V and 9 bases at J, with 15 bases between the two ends. CDR3 size: 13 residues. Germline V gives CDR1 MNHNS, CDR2 SASEGT. The CDR3 spells CASSGGLPGRYTF. DNA for the CDR3: TGTGCCAGCAGTGGGGGCCTCCCGGGTCGCTACACCTTC.

The gene calls are TRBV7-9 and TRBJ1-2, with 7 bases fitting TRBD1. Trimming at V came to 5 bases and at J to 7 bases, leaving 7 bases not matched to a gene. This CDR3 has 13 amino acids. Germline loops: CDR1 SEHNR, CDR2 FQNEAQ (reference sequence). The CDR3 sequence is CASSPTGLFGYTF. The CDR3 DNA is TGTGCCAGCAGCCCGACAGGGCTCTTTGGCTACACCTTC.

This clone was observed a few times. The rearrangement joins TRBV29-1 to TRBJ1-4; 7 bases agree with TRBD1. Germline CDR1 SQVTM, CDR2 ANQGSEA. Trimming took 4 bases from V and 7 from J; bases not matched to a gene: 6. There are 13 residues in the CDR3. CDR3 residues: CSVGDRVSEKLFF. DNA of the CDR3: TGCAGCGTTGGCGACAGGGTTAGTGAAAAACTGTTTTTT.

This clone was recorded once. The chain links TRBV19 to TRBJ2-1, with 8 bases aligning to TRBD2. Germline V gives CDR1 LNHDA, CDR2 SQIVND (reference sequence). V shed 6 bases, J shed 5 bases, and the junction held 12 bases outside the gene matches. The CDR3 sequence is 16 residues long. CDR3 region: CASSRNSGIGDNEQFF. In DNA form, the CDR3 reads TGTGCCAGTAGCCGGAATAGCGGGATTGGAGACAATGAGCAGTTCTTC.

The chain links TRBV12-5 to TRBJ1-1, with a tentative D call TRBD1 (6 bases). The ends were cut back, 2 bases at V and 8 bases at J, with 12 bases in the middle. The germline V gene encodes CDR1 LGHNT and CDR2 FRNRAP. This CDR3 has 13 residues. CDR3 region: CASGLPTGTEAFF. The CDR3 bases are TGTGCTAGTGGTTTGCCTACCGGGACAGAAGCTTTCTTT.

The genes are TRBV30 and TRBJ1-3, with D unresolved. Trimming took off 2 bases at V and 0 bases at J, with 5 bases between the two ends. Germline CDR1 and CDR2: GTSNPN and SVGIG (reference sequence). The CDR3 is 13 amino acids. The CDR3: CAWSPLSGNTIYF. The CDR3 DNA reads as TGTGCCTGGAGTCCCCTCTCTGGAAACACCATATATTTT. Full variable domain (outside the CDR3, taken from reference TRBV30 and TRBJ1-3): SQTIHQWPATLVQPVGSPLSLECTVEGTSNPNLYWYRQAAGRGLQLLFYSVGIGQISSEVPQNLSASRPQDRQFILSSKKLLLSDSGFYLCAWSPLSGNTIYFGEGSWLTVV.

J is TRBJ1-1 and V is TRBV4-1; TRBD1 matches 10 bases. The trim removed 6 bases at V and 8 bases at J, leaving 15 bases unmatched. This CDR3 is 16 amino acids long. CDR1 is MGHRA, CDR2 YSYEKL, per germline. CDR3 sequence reads: CASRAGQGHTDREAFF. The CDR3, as DNA: TGCGCCAGCAGGGCGGGACAGGGGCATACAGACAGAGAAGCTTTCTTT.

This CDR3 reads CASSVGGTNSYEQYF. The DNA for the CDR3 is TGTGCCAGCAGTGTGGGGGGGACTAACTCCTACGAGCAGTACTTC. The chain couples TRBV6-1 to TRBJ2-7; 7 bases agree with TRBD2. The CDR3 extends over 15 amino acids. The J segment lost 0 bases and the V segment lost 4 bases, leaving 6 bases of the junction unmatched. Germline CDR1 reads MNHNS; CDR2 reads SASEGT.

The chain couples TRBV28 to TRBJ1-2; TRBD1 is a possible D gene (5 bases). The V gene lost 9 bases and the J gene lost 8 bases, with 22 bases spanning the gap. The CDR3 has 14 amino acids. CDR1 is MDHEN and CDR2 is SYDVKM in the germline V gene. The CDR3 bases are TGTGCCAGTACCCGGGGACTTACTACGAGCGGCTACACCTTC. Translating gives CASTRGLTTSGYTF.

The chain couples TRBV6-4 to TRBJ2-1; D unclear. From germline, CDR1 is MRHNA and CDR2 SNTAGT. The CDR3 consists of 16 residues. V shed 2 bases and J shed 0 bases, with 11 bases lying between them. This CDR3 is CASSDRWNSSYNEQFF. Written as DNA, the CDR3 is TGTGCCAGCAGTGACCGCTGGAACAGCTCCTACAATGAGCAGTTCTTC.

In DNA form, the CDR3 reads TGTGCCAGCAGTAAAAATGGACTAGCGGGAGATACGCAGTATTTT. It specifies CASSKNGLAGDTQYF. The chain has TRBV2 and TRBJ2-3; 11 bases agree with TRBD2. V was pared by 5 bases and J by 5 bases, with 6 bases of the junction left unmatched. The CDR3 sequence is 15 residues long. Germline CDR1 SNHLY, CDR2 FYNNEI.

The chain employs TRBV2 and TRBJ2-7; D call uncertain. V was trimmed by 9 bases and J by 3 bases, leaving 15 bases between them. The length of the CDR3 is 13 residues. The germline gives CDR1 SNHLY, CDR2 FYNNEI. The CDR3 loop is CASRYGFDYEQYF. The CDR3 DNA is TGTGCCAGTCGGTACGGTTTTGACTACGAGCAGTACTTC.

On this clone: Other DNA sequences in the sample encode the same CDR3. The chain joins TRBV7-2 to TRBJ1-1; D gene unclear. V was pared by 3 bases and J by 1 base, with 9 bases between. The CDR3 length is 14 residues. The germline CDR1 and CDR2 sequences are SGHTA and FQGNSA. The CDR3 is CASSFWPGNTEAFF. The CDR3 DNA reads as TGTGCCAGCAGCTTCTGGCCAGGGAACACTGAAGCTTTCTTT. The variable domain in full, with the rest retrieved from reference TRBV7-2 and TRBJ1-1, is GAGVSQSPSNKVTEKGKDVELRCDPISGHTALYWYRQSLGQGLEFLIYFQGNSAPDKSGLPSDRFSAERTGGSVSTLTIQRTQQEDSAVYLCASSFWPGNTEAFFGQGTRLTVV.

This clone was detected only once. The rearrangement uses TRBV28 and TRBJ1-1, with 10 bases that match TRBD1. From germline, CDR1 is MDHEN and CDR2 SYDVKM. The CDR3 spans 18 residues. V shed 2 bases, J shed 1 base, and the junction held 10 bases outside the gene matches. CDR3 sequence (DNA): TGTGCCAGCAGTTTACCACCCGGGACAGGGGTGCGGAACACTGAAGCTTTCTTT. This codes for CASSLPPGTGVRNTEAFF.

The V gene is TRBV5-4, the J gene TRBJ2-5; D is perhaps TRBD1 (5 bases). Germline lookup yields CDR1 SGHNT and CDR2 YYREEE (reference sequence). This CDR3 spans 15 amino acids. V was clipped by 4 bases and J by 4 bases, with 17 bases between them. The CDR3 protein is CASSPPQAPRETQYF. The CDR3 DNA is TGTGCCAGCAGCCCCCCACAGGCGCCCCGAGAGACCCAGTACTTC. The full variable domain, with the rest looked up from reference TRBV5-4 and TRBJ2-5, is ETGVTQSPTHLIKTRGQQVTLRCSSQSGHNTVSWYQQALGQGPQFIFQYYREEENGRGNFPPRFSGLQFPNYSSELNVNALELDDSALYLCASSPPQAPRETQYFGPGTRLLVL.

The V gene is TRBV5-1, the J gene TRBJ2-2, with a weak D call TRBD1 (5 bases). The germline V gene has CDR1 SGHRS and CDR2 YFSETQ. V lost 5 bases and J lost 2, with 13 bases in between. This CDR3 comprises 15 residues. CDR3 protein: CASSWGGANTGELFF. As DNA, the CDR3 is TGCGCCAGCAGTTGGGGTGGGGCAAACACCGGGGAGCTGTTTTTT. Drawing the rest from reference TRBV5-1 and TRBJ2-2, the complete variable domain is KAGVTQTPRYLIKTRGQQVTLSCSPISGHRSVSWYQQTPGQGLQFLFEYFSETQRNKGNFPGRFSGRQFSNSRSEMNVSTLELGDSALYLCASSWGGANTGELFFGEGSRLTVL.

Here the CDR3 reads CASSQDYRRAGVEYEQYF. The CDR3 coding sequence is TGTGCCAGCAGCCAAGATTACCGTAGAGCGGGAGTGGAATACGAGCAGTACTTC. The J gene is TRBJ2-7, the V gene TRBV14, with 8 bases lining up with TRBD2. The CDR3 extends over 18 amino acids. V lost 0 bases, J lost 4 bases, and 14 bases stayed unmatched. Germline-derived CDR1 and CDR2 are SGHDN and FVKESK.